This is a list of T cell receptor beta chains from one sample in a study of CD8 T cells in ankylosing spondylitis. Using its own MiXCR run on the 5' RACE reads, TCRdb lists one record per CDR3 protein. Seen here are hundreds of thousands of distinct CDR3 sequences, 20% observed once, and the top ten hold 7.8%. Input material: blood, either unsorted or a sorted T cell fraction (not recorded which). These TCRs come from a male donor with ankylosing spondylitis or in good health (not recorded which). The CDR3 runs from the conserved cysteine through the conserved F or W. D genes are given only for firm matches. Clone size is shown for a subset of rows, as once, few, many or a class of expanded clone.

cdr3_aa cdr3_nt clone_size d_call j_call v_call
CASSLGGQQPQHF TGCGCCAGCAGCTTAGGGGGACAACAGCCCCAGCATTTT NA NA TRBJ1-5 TRBV5-1
CASSPIGLALYNEQFF TGTGCCAGCAGCCCCATAGGACTAGCTTTATACAATGAGCAGTTCTTC few TRBD2 TRBJ2-1 TRBV11-2
CASSQDYGFNEKLFF TGCGCCAGCAGCCAAGATTATGGGTTTAATGAAAAACTGTTTTTT few NA TRBJ1-4 TRBV4-1
CASSGYPTSGREDTQYF TGTGCCAGCAGTGGCTACCCGACTAGCGGGAGGGAAGATACGCAGTATTTT NA TRBD2 TRBJ2-3 TRBV12-3/TRBV12-4
CASSEYWSSGNTIYF TGTGCCAGCAGTGAATATTGGAGCTCTGGAAACACCATATATTTT few NA TRBJ1-3 TRBV2
CAISEAVAGQETQYF TGTGCCATCAGTGAGGCTGTAGCGGGACAAGAGACCCAGTACTTC NA TRBD2 TRBJ2-5 TRBV10-3
CASSLQRELRNEQFF TGTGCCAGCAGTTTACAGCGGGAGCTACGCAATGAGCAGTTCTTC NA TRBD2 TRBJ2-1 TRBV12-3/TRBV12-4
CATSGGTGNEQFF TGTGCCACCAGCGGCGGGACGGGGAATGAGCAGTTCTTC NA NA TRBJ2-1 TRBV15
CSAGGLINNEQFF TGCAGCGCCGGGGGACTTATTAACAATGAGCAGTTCTTC NA NA TRBJ2-1 TRBV29-1
CASSPVGAGGEAFF TGTGCCAGCAGCCCTGTCGGGGCGGGGGGTGAAGCTTTCTTT NA NA TRBJ1-1 TRBV7-8
CASSPFGTSNNEQFF TGTGCCAGTAGTCCCTTCGGGACGTCGAACAATGAGCAGTTCTTC NA NA TRBJ2-1 TRBV19
CASSPPGLAGPYNEQFF TGTGCCAGCTCACCGCCGGGACTAGCGGGACCTTACAATGAGCAGTTCTTC NA TRBD2 TRBJ2-1 TRBV18
CASSPLGTPNQPQHF TGTGCCAGCAGCCCCCTTGGGACACCGAATCAGCCCCAGCATTTT few NA TRBJ1-5 TRBV12-3/TRBV12-4
CSAPIPTSNHEQFF TGCAGTGCGCCCATCCCAACTAGTAATCATGAGCAGTTCTTC few NA TRBJ2-1 TRBV20-1
CASSLLRGPSSYNEQFF TGTGCCAGCAGCTTATTGAGGGGCCCGAGCTCCTACAATGAGCAGTTCTTC few NA TRBJ2-1 TRBV7-3
CSARHLTGGYNEQFF TGCAGTGCTAGACATTTGACTGGAGGATACAATGAGCAGTTCTTC few NA TRBJ2-1 TRBV20-1
CASSLGYNEQFF TGTGCCAGCAGTTTAGGGTACAATGAGCAGTTCTTC many NA TRBJ2-1 TRBV12-3/TRBV12-4
CASSPGRETHGYTF TGTGCCAGCTCACCCGGCAGGGAAACACACGGCTACACCTTC NA NA TRBJ1-2 TRBV18
CASRATGTPNYGYTF TGTGCCAGCAGGGCCACCGGGACACCCAACTATGGCTACACCTTC NA NA TRBJ1-2 TRBV12-3/TRBV12-4
CASSLLVRGPNSPLHF TGTGCCAGCAGCCTGCTAGTCCGGGGGCCTAATTCACCCCTCCACTTT many NA TRBJ1-6 TRBV6-1
CASSSTPFPTDHRGAQYF TGTGCCAGCAGCTCGACCCCATTTCCGACAGATCATCGAGGGGCGCAGTATTTT NA NA TRBJ2-3 TRBV11-1
CASSRKTSGGPDTQYF TGTGCCAGCTCACGAAAGACTAGCGGGGGCCCAGATACGCAGTATTTT few TRBD2 TRBJ2-3 TRBV18
CSARDDTRGYQETQYF TGCAGTGCTAGAGATGACACTAGGGGGTACCAAGAGACCCAGTACTTC NA NA TRBJ2-5 TRBV20-1
CASRGETETQYF TGCGCCAGCAGGGGGGAGACGGAGACCCAGTACTTC NA NA TRBJ2-5 TRBV5-1
CASSLAAGGPSDTQYF TGTGCTAGCAGCTTAGCAGCGGGGGGGCCGTCAGATACGCAGTATTTT NA TRBD2 TRBJ2-3 TRBV7-7
CSARSPGLAVYNEQFF TGCAGTGCTAGATCTCCGGGACTAGCCGTTTACAATGAGCAGTTCTTC NA TRBD2 TRBJ2-1 TRBV20-1
CTTSALNEQFF TGTACCACCAGTGCTCTAAATGAGCAGTTCTTC NA NA TRBJ2-1 TRBV24-1
CASSHPIGLAGGDEQFF TGTGCCAGCAGCCACCCTATAGGACTAGCGGGAGGCGATGAGCAGTTCTTC NA TRBD2 TRBJ2-1 TRBV7-8
CASSSQPDGRATQYF TGTGCCAGCAGCTCACAGCCAGATGGAAGGGCTACGCAGTATTTT few NA TRBJ2-3 TRBV7-2
CSAARDATNEKLFF TGCAGTGCCGCCCGGGACGCGACTAATGAAAAACTGTTTTTT many NA TRBJ1-4 TRBV20-1
CASSVGQETQYF TGTGCCAGCAGCGTCGGACAAGAGACCCAGTACTTC few NA TRBJ2-5 TRBV9
CASSRQGNGYTF TGTGCCAGCAGTCGCCAGGGGAATGGCTACACCTTC NA NA TRBJ1-2 TRBV12-3/TRBV12-4
CASSPPMVAVAAQYF TGTGCCAGCTCACCACCGATGGTAGCGGTAGCGGCCCAGTACTTC NA NA TRBJ2-5 TRBV18
CASSYQGLSNQPQHF TGTGCCAGCAGTTACCAGGGGCTAAGCAATCAGCCCCAGCATTTT NA NA TRBJ1-5 TRBV6-2/TRBV6-3
CASSYRQGGTGELFF TGTGCCAGCAGTTACCGCCAGGGCGGAACCGGGGAGCTGTTTTTT NA NA TRBJ2-2 TRBV6-5
CASRTSGKAGELFF TGTGCCAGCAGGACTAGCGGGAAGGCCGGGGAGCTGTTTTTT few TRBD2 TRBJ2-2 TRBV9
CASSLARAANEQFF TGTGCCAGCAGTTTAGCGCGAGCGGCCAATGAGCAGTTCTTC NA NA TRBJ2-1 TRBV12-3/TRBV12-4
CSVENDRGWAYGYTF TGCAGCGTTGAAAACGACAGGGGCTGGGCCTATGGCTACACCTTC NA TRBD1 TRBJ1-2 TRBV29-1
CSAPRQIAFF TGCAGTGCCCCCCGACAGATAGCTTTCTTT many NA TRBJ1-1 TRBV20-1
CSASHGGANGYTF TGCAGTGCTAGTCACGGGGGGGCGAATGGCTACACCTTC many NA TRBJ1-2 TRBV20-1
CSGEALATSTDTQYF TGCAGCGGCGAGGCGCTAGCGACTAGCACAGATACGCAGTATTTT many NA TRBJ2-3 TRBV29-1